This TCR beta chain is from a study of molecular identifiers for immune sequencing clone quantification (dated by TCRdb to 2017 to 2018). Describing the broader study: For a replicate experiment, the RNA from either 20,000 or 100,000 naive CD8 T cells was divided into five aliquots, and four of those aliquots went on to sequencing. CD8 T cells were used in a methods study to benchmark molecular-identifier clustering-based TCR repertoire sequencing (MIDCIRS) and TCR RNA copy counting.

Libraries of naive CD8 T cells were built from anywhere between roughly 19,000 and 1,000,000 sorted cells, with 10%, 30% or 50% of the purified RNA used. On a BD FACSAria II, naive CD8 T cells were FACS-sorted as CD8+CD4-CCR7+CD45RA+ and collected into RLT Plus buffer. To test detection sensitivity, Jurkat RNA equivalent to more than 8 TCR copies was spiked into samples of about 20,000-1,100,000 naive CD8 T cells. Enrichment of CD8 T cells was done with RosetteSep CD8+ T Cell Enrichment Cocktail plus Ficoll-Paque, and ACK red cell lysis came afterward. The library was built by means of PCR. TCRdb shows the sequencer as NextSeq 500. Bulk TCR libraries were made following a previously described method, with the TCR primers given in Table S5. The Qiagen AllPrep DNA/RNA kit was used to purify total RNA. Before any analysis, reads coming from multiple sequencing runs of the same library were combined into one pool. The paper's data handling went like this. Only reads with exact TCR constant sequence were kept, trimmed to 150 nt, and grouped by their 12-nt molecular barcodes. Reads inside each barcode group were sub-clustered using a 15% Levenshtein threshold, and a quality-weighted consensus sequence was constructed for each RNA molecule. Non-functional sequences were filtered out, along with any lower-count sequence sitting one edit away from another sequence. Barcode sub-clusters with fewer than 20% of the maximum read count were removed, based on fitting two negative binomial distributions. TCRdb cleaned the public reads at Q25 with fastp, built clones with MiXCR and kept in-frame beta chains. A single entry per CDR3 protein holds the most common genes and DNA from its merged rows. None of the V and J calls come from the authors' own analysis; TCRdb made them. Here the sample has under 600,000 distinct CDR3 sequences; approximately 25% occur a single time. The ten largest clones represent approximately 0.8% of the sample.

Overall study results and their limits: About 2.9 recovered TCR RNA copies per cell were obtained by modeling, versus about 9.7 by digital PCR, implying a capture efficiency of about 30%. Spiked-in Jurkat TCR RNA equivalent to a single cell was reported to be detectable even among 800,000 to 1,000,000 naive CD8 T cells. The sizes of highly expanded clones could end up underestimated when identical TCR molecules share a barcode. Spiked-in Jurkat TCR RNA (about 10 copies' worth), which is not part of the donor repertoire, was contained in the naive libraries. When barcode sub-clustering was left out, chimeric consensus sequences inflated TCR diversity, with chimeras reaching as high as 47%. Clones above 20 RNA copies held over 98% of molecules in CMV-specific effector cells but under 1% in naive cells.

V ends up 6 bases short and J 6 bases short, with an unmatched junction base count of 7. The CDR3 has 15 amino acids, counting the end cysteine and phenylalanine. The CDR3 DNA has 45 bases and is translated from base 1. At least ten counts were recorded for this clonotype. Its antigen is currently not known. There are no base qualities to consult, and no much larger clone falls within one base. The chain employs TRBV12-3 or TRBV12-4 and TRBJ2-2; TRBD2 aligns with 10 central bases. Source material: naive CD8+ T cells from blood, with Jurkat cell RNA spiked in. The sample's cell subset or site label, in plain terms: FACS-sorted CD8+CD4-CCR7+CD45RA+ naive T cells. This TCR was sampled from a human donor in good health. Some libraries in this study had Jurkat cell RNA spiked in. For the CDR3, the sequence is CASSPTSGFAGELFF. Read as DNA, the sequence is TGTGCCAGCAGCCCGACTAGCGGGTTCGCCGGGGAGCTGTTTTTT.